The 21 T cell receptor beta chains listed next were all sequenced from one sample in a study of blood T cell repertoires in COVID-19. The assay was immunoSEQ multiplex PCR, and TCRdb's table has in-frame clones only and misses some. The sample yields hundreds of thousands of clones, roughly 85% seen once. Specimen: PBMCs or T cells enriched from blood (not recorded which). These receptors were collected from a woman in her forties or fifties with acute COVID-19.

The chain recombines TRBV4-3 with TRBJ1-2; TRBD1 might be the D (6 bases). Germline V lookup: CDR1 LGHNA, CDR2 YSLEER. Deletions cut 1 base from V and 2 bases from J, with 8 bases between. This CDR3 is 14 amino acids long. CDR3 in DNA: TGCGCCAGCAGCCAAGCTGGACAGAACTATGGCTACACCTTC. It specifies CASSQAGQNYGYTF.

V gene TRBV7-9 combines with J gene TRBJ1-1, with no clear D. In germline, CDR1 is SEHNR, CDR2 FQNEAQ (reference sequence). V lost 5 bases and J lost 0, with 10 bases in between. This CDR3 has 14 residues. CDR3 DNA: TGTGCCAGCAGCCCACGCGACATGAACACTGAAGCTTTCTTT. The encoded protein is CASSPRDMNTEAFF. Drawing the rest from reference TRBV7-9 and TRBJ1-1, the complete variable domain is DTGVSQNPRHKITKRGQNVTFRCDPISEHNRLYWYRQTLGQGPEFLTYFQNEAQLEKSRLLSDRFSAERPKGSFSTLEIQRTEQGDSAMYLCASSPRDMNTEAFFGQGTRLTVV.

The chain links TRBV11-3 to TRBJ2-3; D is perhaps TRBD2 (7 bases). The V end lost 2 bases, the J end lost 6 bases, and 15 bases lay between the germline ends. The germline V gene has CDR1 SGHNT and CDR2 YENEEA. This CDR3 has 15 residues. The CDR3: CASSLRAGAGDTQYF. DNA for the CDR3: TGTGCCAGCAGCTTACGGGCGGGGGCCGGCGATACGCAGTATTTT.

The V and J genes are TRBV5-1 and TRBJ1-1, with D perhaps TRBD1 (6 bases). The germline V gene encodes CDR1 SGHRS and CDR2 YFSETQ. V lost 4 bases to trimming and J lost 0 bases, with 13 bases between them. The CDR3 has 15 residues. The CDR3: CASSRETGMNTEAFF. Written as DNA, the CDR3 is TGCGCCAGCAGCAGAGAGACAGGCATGAACACTGAAGCTTTCTTT.

This chain uses TRBV19 with TRBJ1-2, with D perhaps matching TRBD1 (6 bases). The germline V and J ends were trimmed by 0 bases and 3 bases, with 8 bases remaining between them. Germline V gene data show CDR1 as LNHDA and CDR2 as SQIVND (reference sequence). The CDR3 is 14 residues long. As DNA, the CDR3 is TGTGCCAGTAGTATAGAAGGGGGTGACTATGGCTACACCTTC. As protein: CASSIEGGDYGYTF.

The chain carries TRBV7-2 and TRBJ1-5, with 9 bases fitting TRBD1. CDR1 SGHTA and CDR2 FQGNSA come from the germline V gene. The CDR3 is made up of 14 amino acids. V gave up 6 bases and J gave up 6 bases; unmatched junction bases: 6. The CDR3 sequence is CASRTGGLGQPQHF. The CDR3 DNA is TGTGCCAGCAGGACAGGGGGTTTGGGTCAGCCCCAGCATTTT.

The J gene is TRBJ2-3, the V gene TRBV7-2; 13 nucleotides match TRBD2. The CDR3 is 16 amino acids. The V and J ends lost 6 bases and 0 bases, in that order; junction bases with no gene match: 3. The germline V gene has CDR1 SGHTA and CDR2 FQGNSA. CDR3 DNA: TGTGCCAGCAGGCGACTAGCGGGGGGTAGCACAGATACGCAGTATTTT. Its protein is CASRRLAGGSTDTQYF.

The chain is built from TRBV3-1 (or the pseudogene TRBV3-2) and TRBJ1-2; D is ambiguous. Germline V lookup: CDR1 LGHDT, CDR2 YNNKEL (reference sequence). Trimming pared 4 bases from V and 11 bases from J, leaving 17 bases between. This CDR3 has 13 residues. In DNA form, the CDR3 reads TGTGCCAGCAGCCCTCAACTGACCGAGGGATACACCTTC. Its protein is CASSPQLTEGYTF.

The chain links TRBV6-1 to TRBJ1-1; 10 bases align to TRBD1. The CDR3 has 14 amino acids. V was pared by 3 bases and J by 8 bases, with 6 bases of the junction left unmatched. CDR1 is MNHNS, CDR2 SASEGT, per germline. For the CDR3, the DNA is TGTGCCAGCAGTGAGTACCGGGACAGGGGAGAAGCTTTCTTT. Its translation is CASSEYRDRGEAFF.

The chain couples TRBV30 to TRBJ1-2; 9 bases line up with TRBD1. The CDR3 loop spans 13 amino acids. V trimming: 0 bases; J trimming: 8 bases; junction bases outside the gene matches: 4. The germline CDR1 and CDR2 sequences are GTSNPN and SVGIG (reference sequence). In DNA form, the CDR3 reads TGTGCCTGGAGTGTCGGGACAGGGCCCGGCTACACCTTC. This codes for CAWSVGTGPGYTF.

This chain links TRBV12-3 or TRBV12-4 with TRBJ1-1; possible D gene TRBD1, 6 bases. Trimming took 1 base from V and 4 from J, leaving 7 bases between them. The CDR3 is 13 residues long. CDR3 sequence reads: CASSLGGPTEAFF. In DNA, the CDR3 is TGTGCCAGCAGTTTAGGGGGGCCCACTGAAGCTTTCTTT.

As to this clone: The sample holds other DNA sequences that translate to the same CDR3. V gene TRBV19 combines with J gene TRBJ2-5; D unclear. V was trimmed by 3 bases and J by 2 bases, leaving 7 bases between them. Germline lookup yields CDR1 LNHDA and CDR2 SQIVND (reference sequence). The CDR3 sequence is 13 residues long. In DNA, the CDR3 is TGTGCCAGTAGTATCCAGGTTCAAGAGACCCAGTACTTC. It codes for CASSIQVQETQYF. The full variable domain, completed using reference TRBV19 and TRBJ2-5, is DGGITQSPKYLFRKEGQNVTLSCEQNLNHDAMYWYRQDPGQGLRLIYYSQIVNDFQKGDIAEGYSVSREKKESFPLTVTSAQKNPTAFYLCASSIQVQETQYFGPGTRLLVL.

V and J are TRBV5-4 and TRBJ2-7, with TRBD2 as a possible D gene (5 bases). Germline V CDR1 and CDR2: SGHNT, YYREEE (reference sequence). The CDR3 sequence is 14 residues long. The V end was cut by 4 bases, the J end by 5 bases, with 16 bases between. The CDR3, as DNA: TGTGCCAGCAGCCCCCGGATGGGAGTAAACGAGCAGTACTTC. It encodes CASSPRMGVNEQYF.

This sequence joins TRBV19 and TRBJ2-5, with 7 bases aligning to TRBD2. The J segment lost 1 base and the V segment lost 2 bases, leaving 7 bases of the junction unmatched. The CDR3 totals 16 residues. In germline, CDR1 is LNHDA, CDR2 SQIVND (reference sequence). The CDR3 region has the DNA TGTGCCAGTAGTATAATCGGGGGGAGGCTCCAAGAGACCCAGTACTTC. Its translation is CASSIIGGRLQETQYF. Full variable domain (outside the CDR3, taken from reference TRBV19 and TRBJ2-5): DGGITQSPKYLFRKEGQNVTLSCEQNLNHDAMYWYRQDPGQGLRLIYYSQIVNDFQKGDIAEGYSVSREKKESFPLTVTSAQKNPTAFYLCASSIIGGRLQETQYFGPGTRLLVL.

This chain's CDR3 is CAISAGTGDRGYTF. CDR3 bases: TGTGCCATCAGTGCTGGGACAGGGGATCGAGGCTACACCTTC. This chain connects TRBV10-3 to TRBJ1-2, with TRBD1 matching 10 bases. V lost 4 bases to trimming and J lost 8 bases; unmatched junction nucleotides: 7. The CDR3 spans 14 residues. Germline CDR1 ENHRY, CDR2 SYGVKD.

This clone was picked up a small number of times. The chain has TRBV5-1 and TRBJ2-3; 8 bases map to TRBD2. Germline assignment: CDR1 SGHRS and CDR2 YFSETQ. With 4 bases clipped from V and 4 bases from J, the junction kept 11 bases outside the gene matches. CDR3 length: 16 residues. The CDR3 reads CASSLTGTRSADTQYF. CDR3 in DNA: TGCGCCAGCAGCCTAACCGGGACTAGAAGTGCAGATACGCAGTATTTT.

This clone turned up a few times. CDR3 in amino acids: CAISEPAGGHETQYF. For the CDR3, the DNA is TGTGCCATCAGTGAACCAGCGGGGGGGCACGAGACCCAGTACTTC. This rearrangement joins TRBV10-3 to TRBJ2-5, with 10 bases matching TRBD2. The CDR3 contains 15 residues. The V gene end was trimmed by 3 bases and the J gene end by 5 bases; junction bases not matched to a gene: 6. CDR1 and CDR2 from the germline V gene are ENHRY and SYGVKD.

This clone appeared a few times. The V call is TRBV9, the J call TRBJ1-3, with 8 bases that match TRBD1. CDR1 SGDLS and CDR2 YYNGEE come from the germline V gene. V was clipped by 4 bases and J by 3 bases; unmatched bases: 9. The CDR3 length is 16 residues. The CDR3 coding sequence is TGTGCCAGCAGCCCCCAACTGACAGGGGTTGGAAACACCATATATTTT. This sequence encodes CASSPQLTGVGNTIYF.

This chain connects TRBV10-3 to TRBJ1-1, with TRBD1 identical over 7 bases. The CDR3 extends over 15 amino acids. Per germline, CDR1 ENHRY and CDR2 SYGVKD. V gave up 5 bases and J gave up 2 bases; unmatched junction bases: 8. CDR3 DNA sequence: TGTGCCATCAGTCAAATCGGACAGGCTAACACTGAAGCTTTCTTT. This codes for CAISQIGQANTEAFF.

The V and J genes are TRBV30 and TRBJ1-1; no reliable D call. Trimming took 3 bases from V and 5 from J, leaving 19 bases between them. The CDR3 sequence is 15 residues long. Germline V gives CDR1 GTSNPN, CDR2 SVGIG (reference sequence). For the CDR3, the DNA is TGTGCCTGGAGGGTCAATAGTGGGAGTAAGACTGAAGCTTTCTTT. This gives the protein CAWRVNSGSKTEAFF. Looking up the rest from reference TRBV30 and TRBJ1-1 gives the full variable domain: SQTIHQWPATLVQPVGSPLSLECTVEGTSNPNLYWYRQAAGRGLQLLFYSVGIGQISSEVPQNLSASRPQDRQFILSSKKLLLSDSGFYLCAWRVNSGSKTEAFFGQGTRLTVV.

J is TRBJ2-4 and V is TRBV3-1 (or the pseudogene TRBV3-2), with D hard to call. Germline V gene data show CDR1 as LGHDT and CDR2 as YNNKEL (reference sequence). V lost 4 bases and J 7 bases, leaving 5 bases between the germline ends. CDR3 length equals 11 residues. CDR3 sequence: CASSLGNIQYF. CDR3 in DNA: TGTGCCAGCAGCCTCGGGAACATTCAGTACTTC.